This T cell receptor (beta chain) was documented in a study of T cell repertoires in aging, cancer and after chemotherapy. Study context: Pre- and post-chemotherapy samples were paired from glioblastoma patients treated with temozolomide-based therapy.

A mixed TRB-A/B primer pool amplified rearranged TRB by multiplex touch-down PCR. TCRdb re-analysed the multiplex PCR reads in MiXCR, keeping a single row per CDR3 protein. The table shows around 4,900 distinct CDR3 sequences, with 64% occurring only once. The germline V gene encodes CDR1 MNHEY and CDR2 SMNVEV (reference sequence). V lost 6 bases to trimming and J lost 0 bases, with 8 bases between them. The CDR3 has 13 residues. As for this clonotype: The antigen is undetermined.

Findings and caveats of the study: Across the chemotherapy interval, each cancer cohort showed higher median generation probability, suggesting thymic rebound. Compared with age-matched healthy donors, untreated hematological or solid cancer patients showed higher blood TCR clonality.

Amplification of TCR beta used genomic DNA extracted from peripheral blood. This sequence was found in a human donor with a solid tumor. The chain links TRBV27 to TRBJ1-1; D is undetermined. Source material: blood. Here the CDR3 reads CASRNDLNTEAFF. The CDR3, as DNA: TGTGCCAGCAGGAACGATTTGAACACTGAAGCTTTCTTT.